Each of the 11 T cell receptor beta chains below was sequenced from the same sample in a study of T cells in Graves' hyperthyroidism and ophthalmopathy. RNA transcripts gave rise to amplified TCR beta CDR3 regions. With the HTBI primer set, the TCR CDR3 went through a first round of RT-PCR. TCRdb recomputed calls from the multiplex PCR reads with MiXCR, one row per CDR3 protein. The sample lists over 450,000 distinct CDR3 sequences, 14% occurring once. Sequencing was performed on blood. The receptors were gathered from a woman younger than 30 with Graves' hyperthyroidism.

This clonotype was recorded a few times. The chain couples TRBV27 to TRBJ2-7; 9 nucleotides agree with TRBD1. J was trimmed by 5 bases and V by 6 bases; bases with no gene match: 11. Germline V lookup: CDR1 MNHEY, CDR2 SMNVEV (reference sequence). The CDR3 consists of 15 residues. CDR3 loop: CASSLPGTGSHEQYF. The CDR3, as DNA: TGTGCCAGCAGCCTCCCCGGGACAGGGAGCCACGAGCAGTACTTC.

A note on this clonotype: This may arise from a read error, as a much more abundant clone is one base away. The chain has TRBV20-1 and TRBJ1-6, with D possibly TRBD1 on 6 matching bases. V was pared by 1 base and J by 9 bases, with 16 bases between. The CDR3 runs to 15 residues. Germline V gene sequence: CDR1 DFQATT, CDR2 SNEGSKA (reference sequence). The CDR3 is CSARAGRGAGSPLHF. In DNA form, the CDR3 reads TGCAGTGCTAGAGCGGGGCGGGGGGCGGGTTCACCCCTCCACTTT.

The J gene is TRBJ2-7, the V gene TRBV12-3 or TRBV12-4; TRBD2 aligns across 9 bases. The CDR3 is 16 amino acids. V shed 6 bases, J shed 9 bases, and the junction held 18 bases outside the gene matches. The CDR3 DNA follows: TGTGCCAGCAGCCCCGTGGGTTCCCTAGCGGGACGGCTGCAGTACGTC. The encoded protein is CASSPVGSLAGRLQYV.

This clonotype has ten or more counts. The chain links TRBV6-1 to TRBJ1-2; no clear D gene. The CDR3 consists of 12 residues. V shed 5 bases and J shed 8 bases, with 12 bases lying between them. Germline CDR1 and CDR2: MNHNS and SASEGT. The CDR3 protein is CASSLGKGGYTF. The CDR3 DNA sequence: TGTGCCAGCAGTTTAGGCAAAGGAGGCTACACCTTC.

This clonotype was recorded once. J is TRBJ1-5 and V is TRBV12-3 or TRBV12-4, with D possibly being TRBD1 (5 bases). The V end was cut by 5 bases, the J end by 2 bases, with 13 bases between. There are 15 residues in the CDR3. CDR3 residues: CASSPRGLGNQPQHF. The CDR3 DNA sequence: TGTGCCAGCAGTCCAAGGGGTTTAGGCAATCAGCCCCAGCATTTT.

This clonotype has at least ten counts. J is TRBJ2-3 and V is TRBV18; D remains unclear. This CDR3 has 12 amino acids. V lost 8 bases and J lost 2, with 8 bases in between. CDR1 is KGHSH, CDR2 LQKENI, per germline. As DNA, the CDR3 is TGTGCCAGCAGCCTTTACACAGATACGCAGTATTTT. Its translation is CASSLYTDTQYF.

This clonotype was detected ten times or more. The chain combines TRBV30 with TRBJ1-1, with TRBD1 matching 7 bases. The V segment lost 0 bases and the J segment 5 bases; nucleotides outside the gene matches: 9. The germline CDR1 and CDR2 sequences are GTSNPN and SVGIG (reference sequence). The CDR3 spans 15 residues. The CDR3 region has the DNA TGTGCCTGGAGTGTAGTGGCAGGGGGGCAGACTGAAGCTTTCTTT. Its protein is CAWSVVAGGQTEAFF.

Concerning this clonotype itself: A read error may explain this, as a much larger clone is one base away. The chain is built from TRBV4-1 and TRBJ1-6; no clear D. The germline V gene encodes CDR1 MGHRA and CDR2 YSYEKL. This CDR3 region has 13 residues. The CDR3 DNA follows: TGCGCCAGCATCCAAGACGTCAATTCACCCCTCCACTTT. Translating it yields CASIQDVNSPLHF.

This clonotype was picked up one time. A much larger clone lies a single base off, so this may be a read error. V is TRBV18 and J is TRBJ1-5; the D gene is possibly TRBD1 (6 bases). This CDR3 spans 15 amino acids. Germline assignment: CDR1 KGHSH and CDR2 LQKENI. CDR3 in DNA: TGTGCCAGCTCAGAACAGGAGAGGGGGAATCAGCCCCAGCGTTTT. This translates into CASSEQERGNQPQRF.

The chain is built from TRBV30 and TRBJ2-1, with D hard to call. Germline lookup yields CDR1 GTSNPN and CDR2 SVGIG (reference sequence). CDR3 size: 14 residues. V lost 3 bases to trimming and J lost 0 bases, with 9 bases between them. The chain's CDR3 is CAWSATSSYNEQFF. CDR3 bases: TGTGCCTGGAGCGCCACGAGCTCCTACAATGAGCAGTTCTTC.

This clonotype was counted a few times. V gene TRBV5-5 combines with J gene TRBJ2-1; unclear D gene. CDR1 SGHKS and CDR2 YYEKEE come from the germline V gene (reference sequence). The germline V and J ends were trimmed by 7 bases and 5 bases, with 4 bases remaining between them. The CDR3 is 10 amino acids. The CDR3 bases are TGTGCCAGCCATCACAATGAGCAGTTCTTC. Its protein product is CASHHNEQFF. Based on the CDR3 plus reference TRBV5-5 and TRBJ2-1, the full variable domain is DAGVTQSPTHLIKTRGQQVTLRCSPISGHKSVSWYQQVLGQGPQFIFQYYEKEERGRGNFPDRFSARQFPNYSSELNVNALLLGDSALYLCASHHNEQFFGPGTRLTVL.